The clone carrying this T cell receptor (beta chain) was counted between two and nine times. The data originate from a study of blood T cells in healthy people across ages. Primers used in a second PCR of roughly 6 to 11 cycles were a sample-barcoded 5' primer and a J-beta primer mix. Using its own MiXCR run on the 5' RACE reads, TCRdb lists one record per CDR3 protein. Of about 800,000 distinct CDR3 sequences in the sample, more than 20% were seen once. This sample also appeared in a second study, on T cells of mothers and their children. This second study notes: The study recruited a few healthy Caucasian mothers and their six children as donors.

This TCR was recovered from a boy aged 10-17 years in good health. Sequenced material: blood.

Here the CDR3 DNA reads TGTGCCAGCATGGAGGACAGGCCCTACGAGCAGTACTTC. Protein product: CASMEDRPYEQYF. The rearrangement links TRBV2 to TRBJ2-7; 7 nucleotides agree with TRBD1. J lost 2 bases, V lost 7 bases, and 5 bases had no gene match. Germline lookup yields CDR1 SNHLY and CDR2 FYNNEI. The CDR3 extends over 13 amino acids. Full variable domain (remainder filled in from reference TRBV2 and TRBJ2-7): EPEVTQTPSHQVTQMGQEVILRCVPISNHLYFYWYRQILGQKVEFLVSFYNNEISEKSEIFDDQFSVERPDGSNFTLKIRSTKLEDSAMYFCASMEDRPYEQYFGPGTRLTVT.